This TCR beta chain appears in the sequencing data of a study of Ad26.COV2.S vaccination and SARS-CoV-2 variants. Study results and limitations: Total responses of T cells may have been underestimated by the analyses of TCR breadth and depth.

The treatment denotes: approximately 18 received Ad26.COV2.S at low or high dose, single or two shots; several received placebo; per-sample allocation not given. The samples date from day 63 after the first vaccine or placebo injection. As for this clone: The antigen is undetermined.

Trimming removed 1 base at V and 6 bases at J, with 12 bases between. Germline V CDR1 and CDR2: SGHTA, FQGNSA. The CDR3 contains 14 residues. Assay used: immunoSEQ multiplex PCR; TCRdb lists only in-frame clones, some missing. The sample includes approximately 300,000 clones, around 84% of them seen just once. Sample: peripheral blood, taken in a trial of Ad26.COV2.S vaccine versus placebo. The receptor was isolated from a person between 18 and 59 years old who received the Ad26.COV2.S COVID-19 vaccine or a placebo. V gene TRBV7-2 combines with J gene TRBJ2-5; unclear D gene. The CDR3 DNA sequence: TGTGCCAGCAGCTTAGGAACTGGAAGGAAGACCCAGTACTTC. Translated: CASSLGTGRKTQYF.